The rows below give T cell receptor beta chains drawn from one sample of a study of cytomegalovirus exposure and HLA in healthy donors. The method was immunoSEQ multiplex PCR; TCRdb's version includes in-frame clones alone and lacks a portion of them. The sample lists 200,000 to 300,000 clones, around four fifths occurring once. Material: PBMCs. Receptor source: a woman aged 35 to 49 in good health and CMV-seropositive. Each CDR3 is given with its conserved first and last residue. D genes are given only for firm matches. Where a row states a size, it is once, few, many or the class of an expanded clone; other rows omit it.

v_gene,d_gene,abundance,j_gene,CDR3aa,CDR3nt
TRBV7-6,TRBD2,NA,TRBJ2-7,CASSLGGLADSYEQYF,TGTGCCAGCAGCTTAGGGGGACTAGCGGACTCCTACGAGCAGTACTTC
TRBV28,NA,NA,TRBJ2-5,CASSPILKRETQYF,TGTGCCAGCAGTCCCATCTTGAAGAGAGAGACCCAGTACTTC
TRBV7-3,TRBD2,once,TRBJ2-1,CASSLGPTSGINEQFF,TGTGCCAGCAGCTTAGGACCGACTAGCGGGATAAATGAGCAGTTCTTC
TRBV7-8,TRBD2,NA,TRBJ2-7,CASSDPGLAGRPTYEQYF,TGTGCCAGCAGCGACCCTGGACTAGCGGGGCGCCCCACCTACGAGCAGTACTTC
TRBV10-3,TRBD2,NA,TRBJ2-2,CAISEFSGRGTGELFF,TGTGCCATCAGTGAGTTCAGCGGGAGAGGTACCGGGGAGCTGTTTTTT
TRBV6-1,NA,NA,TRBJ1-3,CATDPAGTGNTIYF,TGTGCCACCGACCCCGCGGGGACTGGAAACACCATATATTTT
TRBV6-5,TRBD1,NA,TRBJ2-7,CASRSSGTVYEQYF,TGTGCCAGCAGGTCCTCCGGGACAGTCTACGAGCAGTACTTC
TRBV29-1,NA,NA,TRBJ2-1,CSVGDTSSYNEQFF,TGCAGCGTTGGGGACACAAGCTCCTACAATGAGCAGTTCTTC
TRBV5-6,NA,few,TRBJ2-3,CASSSGWTSTDTQYF,TGTGCCAGCAGCTCTGGTTGGACTAGCACAGATACGCAGTATTTT
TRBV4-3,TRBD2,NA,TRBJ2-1,CASSQDNGGSGRNEQFF,TGCGCCAGCAGCCAAGACAATGGAGGTAGCGGGAGGAATGAGCAGTTCTTC
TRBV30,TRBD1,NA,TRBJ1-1,CAWRDRGSSTEAFF,TGTGCCTGGAGGGACAGGGGTTCGAGCACTGAAGCTTTCTTT